This is a list of T cell receptor beta chains from one sample in a study of shared clonotypes between healthy human individuals. The data were produced by immunoSEQ multiplex PCR, yet TCRdb's version contains in-frame clones alone and is incomplete. The data hold some 1.4 million clones, with over 95% observed a single time. Sequenced material: naive CD4+ T cells sorted from blood. These receptors came from a man aged 25-40 years in good health. CDR3s include the opening cysteine and the closing phenylalanine or tryptophan. D genes are given only for firm matches.

d_call,v_call,cdr3_aa
-,TRBV2,CASSAGQLVYEKLFF
TRBD2,TRBV6-5,CASTDLAGGGTQYF
-,TRBV5-4,CASSSPGQAKETQYF
-,TRBV9,CASSVDGAGTEAFF
-,TRBV14,CASSAGLTNTGELFF
-,TRBV20-1,CSARGGEPQHF
TRBD1,TRBV19,CASSTGQGGQPQHF
-,TRBV28,CASRLSPHTYNEQFF
-,TRBV6-4,CASSEGTNRANEQFF
-,TRBV10-3,CAISGPGRGYTF
-,TRBV6-1,CASSEEGSYYGYTF
-,TRBV15,CATSRVGGDETQYF
-,TRBV7-2,CASSLARGSLNQPQHF
-,TRBV7-9,CASSLVTYEKLFF
TRBD2,TRBV7-6,CASSLASSGIWDNEQFF
-,TRBV2,CASSLALYTDTQYF
-,TRBV13,CASSLIGADGGELFF
-,TRBV18,CASSPRVGGNQPQHF
-,TRBV2,CASKRLAWNNQPQHF
-,TRBV2,CASSEGSPGANVLTF
TRBD1,TRBV7-6,CASSPGTGRETQYF
TRBD1,TRBV5-1,CASRKGTVNTGELFF
TRBD1,TRBV6-5,CASSYPGQGTQYF
-,TRBV7-9,CASSFWGGSGVEQYF
TRBD1,TRBV28,CASSLLRGGYNQPQHF
-,TRBV28,CASLETSTDTQYF
-,TRBV25-1,CASKPASHAGVNEQYF
-,TRBV10-2,CASSGPDSYEQYF
TRBD1,TRBV28,CASSLTGQGRSNQPQHF
-,TRBV6-5,CASRHLAGGNQPQHF
-,TRBV5-1,CASSETSEQFF
-,TRBV4-1,CASSQVVGWSEQYF
TRBD2,TRBV7-9,CASSLVASGKNEQFF
-,TRBV5-4,CASSYDKHTGELFF
-,TRBV18,CASSPGHITDTQYF
-,TRBV11-2,CASSLGVLSSYEQYF
-,TRBV28,CASSFRGSYNEQFF
-,TRBV27,CASSFFGAARIGGYTF
TRBD1,TRBV5-4,CASSPTGPQETQYF
-,TRBV5-1,CATEPGSGSTDTQYF
TRBD2,TRBV5-4,CASSPSRTSGSHEQYF
TRBD1,TRBV27,CASSPGTVFYEQYF
-,TRBV25-1,CASSESGLAFF
-,TRBV2,CASVRSHVTSSYEQYF
-,TRBV25-1,CASSATGFFDTQYF
-,TRBV25-1,CASRPGHLSYEQYF
-,TRBV4-2,CASSQDGWGEQYF
TRBD1,TRBV28,CASSLGTGNQPQHF
-,TRBV20-1,CSARTPPGLFF
-,TRBV7-9,CASSREAGEKLFF
TRBD2,TRBV9,CASSVAGGRENIQYF
-,TRBV28,CASRQGLVNTEAFF
TRBD1,TRBV4-1,CASSQSDRGLSKETQYF
-,TRBV30,CAWSVLGFTGANVLTF
-,TRBV27,CASSITGSSGNTIYF
-,TRBV30,CAWRRDGIQYF
TRBD2,TRBV5-1,CASSPSGRAWYEQFF
-,TRBV6-5,CASSRTGEQFF
-,TRBV10-3,CAISSTRDNEQFF